The following is a T cell receptor beta chain sequence with its context. The V gene's germline CDR1 is SGHRS and CDR2 YFSETQ. CDR3 length: 15 amino acids. The ends lost 4 bases at V and 4 bases at J; junction bases unmatched: 4. This entry belongs to a study of shared T cell receptors in the human thymus. TCRdb's table, derived via immunoSEQ multiplex PCR, lists solely in-frame clones and lacks some. The table includes hundreds of thousands of clones, 85% to 90% detected once. In addition, the sample was reused for a study of human thymus T cells. That source adds: Finnish infants who were healthy and having corrective surgery for congenital heart defects made up the donors. Thymus tissue was removed during corrective cardiac surgery. Blood and thymic repertoires both appeared biased in V and J gene usage. Thymic repertoires overlap heavily among unrelated individuals, related research has reported.

Sequencing input: thymocytes. The TCR originated in a boy in the first two years of life with a congenital heart defect. The chain has TRBV5-1 and TRBJ2-1, with 11 bases lining up with TRBD1. CDR3 sequence (DNA): TGCGCCAGCAGCCCCGGACAGGGGGCGTACAATGAGCAGTTCTTC. Protein product: CASSPGQGAYNEQFF.